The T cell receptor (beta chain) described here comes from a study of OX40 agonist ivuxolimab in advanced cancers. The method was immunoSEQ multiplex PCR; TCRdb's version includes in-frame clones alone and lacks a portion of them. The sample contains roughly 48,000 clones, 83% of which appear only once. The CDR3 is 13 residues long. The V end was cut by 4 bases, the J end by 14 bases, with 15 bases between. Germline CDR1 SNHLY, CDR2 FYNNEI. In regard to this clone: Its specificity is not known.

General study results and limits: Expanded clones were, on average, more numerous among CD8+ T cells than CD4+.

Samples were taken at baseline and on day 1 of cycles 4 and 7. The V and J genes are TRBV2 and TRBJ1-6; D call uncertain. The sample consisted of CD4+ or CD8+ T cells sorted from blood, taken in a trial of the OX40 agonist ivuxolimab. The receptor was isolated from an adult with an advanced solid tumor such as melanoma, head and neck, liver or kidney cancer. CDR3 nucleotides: TGTGCCAGCAGTGGGCTGGGAAGTATGGCCCTCCACTTT. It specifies CASSGLGSMALHF.